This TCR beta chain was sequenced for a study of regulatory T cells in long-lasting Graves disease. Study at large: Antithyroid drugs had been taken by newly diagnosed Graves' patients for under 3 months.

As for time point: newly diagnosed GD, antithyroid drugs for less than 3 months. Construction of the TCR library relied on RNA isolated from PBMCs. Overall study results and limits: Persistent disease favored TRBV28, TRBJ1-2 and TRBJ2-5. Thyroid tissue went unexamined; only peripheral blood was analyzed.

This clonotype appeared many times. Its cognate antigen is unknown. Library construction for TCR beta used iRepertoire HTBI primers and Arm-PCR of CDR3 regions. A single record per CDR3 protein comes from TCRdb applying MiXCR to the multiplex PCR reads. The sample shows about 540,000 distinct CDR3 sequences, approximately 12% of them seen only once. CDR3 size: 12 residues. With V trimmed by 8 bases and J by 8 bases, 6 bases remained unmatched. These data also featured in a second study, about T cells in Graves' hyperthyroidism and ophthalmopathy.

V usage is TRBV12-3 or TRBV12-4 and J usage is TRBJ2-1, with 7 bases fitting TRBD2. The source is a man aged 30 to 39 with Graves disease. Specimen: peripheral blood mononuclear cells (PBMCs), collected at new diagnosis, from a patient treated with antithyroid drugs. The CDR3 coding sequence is TGTGCCAGCGGGAGGGGTTTGGATGAGCAGTTCTTC. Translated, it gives CASGRGLDEQFF.